The entry below describes one TCR beta chain. No antigen is known for it. Primed by a sample-barcoded 5' primer and a J-beta primer mix, a second PCR proceeded for about 6 to 12 cycles. Carrying 12 random nucleotides, a template-switch adaptor labeled each individual cDNA molecule. TCRdb itself ran the 5' RACE reads through MiXCR, one entry per CDR3 protein. The sample includes fewer than 900,000 distinct CDR3 sequences, roughly 34% of them seen just once. The data originate from a study of blood T cells in healthy people across ages. Study background: The template switching approach captured approximately one barcoded beta molecule for every two T cells. Notes on the study in general: Older individuals had lower TCR beta diversity per million T cells (the decline was roughly linear).

CDR1 is ENHRY, CDR2 SYGVKD, per germline. There are 15 residues in the CDR3. The V end lost 2 bases, the J end lost 1 base, and 11 bases lay between the germline ends. This TCR came from a man younger than 30 in good health. The chain combines TRBV10-3 with TRBJ1-1; TRBD1 is a possible D gene (5 bases). Material: blood. The CDR3 DNA sequence: TGTGCCATCAGTGAGGCGAGGGGAGGGAACACTGAAGCTTTCTTT. The encoded protein is CAISEARGGNTEAFF.